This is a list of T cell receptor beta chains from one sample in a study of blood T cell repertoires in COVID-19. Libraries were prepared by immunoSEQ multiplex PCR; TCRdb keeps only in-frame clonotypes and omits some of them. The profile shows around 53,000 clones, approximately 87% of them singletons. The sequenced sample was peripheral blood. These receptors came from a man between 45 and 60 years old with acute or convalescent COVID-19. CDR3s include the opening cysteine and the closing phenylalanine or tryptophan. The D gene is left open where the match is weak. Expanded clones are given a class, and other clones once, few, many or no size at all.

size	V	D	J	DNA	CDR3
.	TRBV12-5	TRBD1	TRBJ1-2	TGTGCTAGTGGTTTGGGCCTACAGGGGGATGGCTACACCTTC	CASGLGLQGDGYTF
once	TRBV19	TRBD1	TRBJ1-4	TGTGCCAGTAGTGCGCCAAACAGGGGTGGGGGTGAAAAACTGTTTTTT	CASSAPNRGGGEKLFF
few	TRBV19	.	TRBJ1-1	TGTGCCAGTAGTATAGGGTTGAGACAGTTGAACACTGAAGCTTTCTTT	CASSIGLRQLNTEAFF
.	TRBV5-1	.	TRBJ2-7	TGCGCCAGCAGAGAACAGGGAGACGAGCAGTACTTC	CASREQGDEQYF
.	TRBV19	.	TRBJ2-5	TGTGCCAGTAGTCCTCCAGGGTACCAAGAGACCCAGTACTTC	CASSPPGYQETQYF
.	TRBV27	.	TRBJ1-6	TGTGCCAGCAGTTTATTTGGCAGCACTAGCTCCTATAATTCACCCCTCCACTTT	CASSLFGSTSSYNSPLHF
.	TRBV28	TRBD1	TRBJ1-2	TGTGCCAGCACCCTCCGGGACAGGGCTAACTATGGCTACACCTTC	CASTLRDRANYGYTF
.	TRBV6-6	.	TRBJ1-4	TGTGCCAGCAGGGGGCGGGGTGAAAAACTGTTTTTT	CASRGRGEKLFF
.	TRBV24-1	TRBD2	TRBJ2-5	TGTGCCACCAGTGATTTTGAACTAGCGGGAGGAGAGACCCAGTACTTC	CATSDFELAGGETQYF
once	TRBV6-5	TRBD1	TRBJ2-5	TGTGCCAGCAGTTACGGGGGGACAGGGCCTCAAGAGACCCAGTACTTC	CASSYGGTGPQETQYF
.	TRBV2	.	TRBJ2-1	TGTGCCAGCAGCGACTTGACGGGCCCCCTAGGAGGTGAGCAGTTCTTC	CASSDLTGPLGGEQFF
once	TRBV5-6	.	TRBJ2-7	TGTGCCAGCAGCTACCTGGGGGGGGCTGGGTACGAGCAGTACTTC	CASSYLGGAGYEQYF
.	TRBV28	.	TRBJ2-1	TGTGCCAGCAGTTTTGTTCGCTACAATGAGCAGTTCTTC	CASSFVRYNEQFF
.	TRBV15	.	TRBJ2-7	TGTGCCACCAGCAGAGAGGGGGGAGTAGGCGAGCAGTACTTC	CATSREGGVGEQYF
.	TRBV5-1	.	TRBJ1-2	TGCGCCAGCAGCTTGGAACGGGTTAGCTATGGCTACACCTTC	CASSLERVSYGYTF
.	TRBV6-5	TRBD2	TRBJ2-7	TGTGCCAGCAGTTACTCGACTAGCGGTAACTACGAGCAGTACTTC	CASSYSTSGNYEQYF
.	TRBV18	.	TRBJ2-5	TGTGCCAGCTCACCACCCATCCCCCACCAAGAGACCCAGTACTTC	CASSPPIPHQETQYF
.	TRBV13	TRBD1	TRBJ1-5	TGTGCCAGCAGCTTAGGGACAGGGAGCAATCAGCCCCAGCATTTT	CASSLGTGSNQPQHF
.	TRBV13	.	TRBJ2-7	TGTGCCAGCAGCTTATCCAGGGAGGTCTGCGAGCAGTACTTC	CASSLSREVCEQYF
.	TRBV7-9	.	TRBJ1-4	TGTGCCAGCAGCTTAGGGTTTACTGTCGAAAAACTGTTTTTT	CASSLGFTVEKLFF
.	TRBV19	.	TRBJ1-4	TGTGCCAGTAGCCGCAGGGAGGGAGCTAATGAAAAACTGTTTTTT	CASSRREGANEKLFF
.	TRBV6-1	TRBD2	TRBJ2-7	TGTGCCAGCAGTGAATGGCAGGGACTAGCGGGCTACGAGCAGTACTTC	CASSEWQGLAGYEQYF
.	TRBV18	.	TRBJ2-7	TGTGCCAGCTCAACCGGACTGGTCTCCTACGAGCAGTACTTC	CASSTGLVSYEQYF
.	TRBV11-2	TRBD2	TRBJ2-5	TGTGCCAGCAGCTTAGAGGGAGGGTCGGGGACCCAGTACTTC	CASSLEGGSGTQYF
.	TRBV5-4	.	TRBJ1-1	TGTGCCAGCAGCTTGTACCCAGGGCATGGCACTGAAGCTTTCTTT	CASSLYPGHGTEAFF
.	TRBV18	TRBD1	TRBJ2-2	TGTGCCAGCTCACCGTCCGGGACAGGGGTCTCCGGGGAGCTGTTTTTT	CASSPSGTGVSGELFF
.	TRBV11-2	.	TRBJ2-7	TGTGCCAGCAGCTACAGGGACTACGAGCAGTACTTC	CASSYRDYEQYF
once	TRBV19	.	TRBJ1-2	TGTGCCAGTAGTATAGGAACAGGATCGATAATGGGCTACACCTTC	CASSIGTGSIMGYTF
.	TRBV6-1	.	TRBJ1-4	TGTGCCAGCAGTGAAAGGGGAAGAGAAAAACTGTTTTTT	CASSERGREKLFF
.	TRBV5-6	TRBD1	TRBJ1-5	TGTGCCAGCAGCTTGGCTTCGACAGGGAATCATCCCCAGCATTTT	CASSLASTGNHPQHF
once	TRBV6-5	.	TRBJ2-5	TGTGCCAGCAGTTACCTCCAGGGACAAGAGACCCAGTACTTC	CASSYLQGQETQYF
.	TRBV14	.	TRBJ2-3	TGTGCCAGCAGCCATCGTGATCGTGGGGGGGCCTCAGATACGCAGTATTTT	CASSHRDRGGASDTQYF
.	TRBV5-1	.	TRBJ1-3	TGCGCCAGCAGCTTGGATGGCAGGGCGACTGGAAACACCATATATTTT	CASSLDGRATGNTIYF
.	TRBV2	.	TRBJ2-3	TGTGCCAGCAGGAGCCGGGGGTACCCCACAGATACGCAGTATTTT	CASRSRGYPTDTQYF
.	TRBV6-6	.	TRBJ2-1	TGTGCCAGCAGTTACTTTCGGGACACCCTAGGGAATGAGCAGTTCTTC	CASSYFRDTLGNEQFF
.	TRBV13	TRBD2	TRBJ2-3	TGTGCCAGCAGCTTAAGGCGGGAGGGAGATACGCAGTATTTT	CASSLRREGDTQYF
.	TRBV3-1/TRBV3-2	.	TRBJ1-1	TGTGCCAGCAGCCCCCGGGAGTTGAACACTGAAGCTTTCTTT	CASSPRELNTEAFF
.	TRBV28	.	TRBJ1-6	TGTGCCAGCAGGATACAGGGTGACGCACCCCTCCACTTT	CASRIQGDAPLHF
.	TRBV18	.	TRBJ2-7	TGTGCCAGCTCACCATTTTCGGACAATCGGGTGTCCTACGAGCAGTACTTC	CASSPFSDNRVSYEQYF
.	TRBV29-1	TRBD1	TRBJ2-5	TGCAGCGTCAGGGGGTACCAAGAGACCCAGTACTTC	CSVRGYQETQYF
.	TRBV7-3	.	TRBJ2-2	TGTGCCAGCAGCCCCCGGCAGGGTGGCGGGGAGCTGTTTTTT	CASSPRQGGGELFF
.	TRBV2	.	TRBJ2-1	TGTGCCAGCAGTAACGACGGAGCGGAGTTCTTC	CASSNDGAEFF
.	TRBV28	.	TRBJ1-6	TGTGCCAGCAGTTTATGGCGAAGACTTAGTAATTCACCCCTCCACTTT	CASSLWRRLSNSPLHF
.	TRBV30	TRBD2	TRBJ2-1	TGTGCCTGGAGTGCGGGACTAGCGGGACCCGCCAATGAGCAGTTCTTC	CAWSAGLAGPANEQFF
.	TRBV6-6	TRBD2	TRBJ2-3	TGTGCCAGCAGCAGGACTCTAGCGGGAGGGGCAGATACGCAGTATTTT	CASSRTLAGGADTQYF
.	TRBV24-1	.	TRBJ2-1	TGTGCCACCAGTGGCACGGGAGATGGGTCCTACAATGAGCAGTTCTTC	CATSGTGDGSYNEQFF
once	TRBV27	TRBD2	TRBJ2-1	TGTGCCAGCAGTTTAAGGGAAGGCGGGAGGGCAAGGGAGCAGTTCTTC	CASSLREGGRAREQFF